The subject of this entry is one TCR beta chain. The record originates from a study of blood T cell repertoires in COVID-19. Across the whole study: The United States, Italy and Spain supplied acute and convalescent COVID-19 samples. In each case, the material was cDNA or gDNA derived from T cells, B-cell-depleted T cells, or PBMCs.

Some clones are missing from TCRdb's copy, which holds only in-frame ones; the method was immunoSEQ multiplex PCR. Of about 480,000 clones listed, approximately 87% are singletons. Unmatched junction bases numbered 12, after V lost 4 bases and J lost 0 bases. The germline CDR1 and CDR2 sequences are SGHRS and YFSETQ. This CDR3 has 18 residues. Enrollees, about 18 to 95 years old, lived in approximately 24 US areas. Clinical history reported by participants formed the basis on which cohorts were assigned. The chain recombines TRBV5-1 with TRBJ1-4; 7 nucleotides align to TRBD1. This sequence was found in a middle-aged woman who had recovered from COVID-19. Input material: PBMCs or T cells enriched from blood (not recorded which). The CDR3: CASSPRDRGEPTNEKLFF. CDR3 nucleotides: TGCGCCAGCAGCCCCCGGGACAGAGGAGAACCAACTAATGAAAAACTGTTTTTT. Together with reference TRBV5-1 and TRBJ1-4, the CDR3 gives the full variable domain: KAGVTQTPRYLIKTRGQQVTLSCSPISGHRSVSWYQQTPGQGLQFLFEYFSETQRNKGNFPGRFSGRQFSNSRSEMNVSTLELGDSALYLCASSPRDRGEPTNEKLFFGSGTQLSVL.